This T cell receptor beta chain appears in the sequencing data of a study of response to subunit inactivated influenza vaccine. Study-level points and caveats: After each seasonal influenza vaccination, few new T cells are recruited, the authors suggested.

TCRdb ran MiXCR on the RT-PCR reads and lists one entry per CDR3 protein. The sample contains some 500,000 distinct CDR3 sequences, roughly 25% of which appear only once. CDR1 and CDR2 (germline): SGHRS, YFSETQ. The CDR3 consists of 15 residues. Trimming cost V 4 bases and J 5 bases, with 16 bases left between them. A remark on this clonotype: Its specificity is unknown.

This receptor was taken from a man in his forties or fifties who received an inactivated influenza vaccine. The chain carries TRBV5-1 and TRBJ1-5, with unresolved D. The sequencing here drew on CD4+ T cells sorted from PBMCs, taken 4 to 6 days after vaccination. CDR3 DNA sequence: TGCGCCAGCAGCACCGGAGGGAGGACGGATCAGCCCCAGCATTTT. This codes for CASSTGGRTDQPQHF.